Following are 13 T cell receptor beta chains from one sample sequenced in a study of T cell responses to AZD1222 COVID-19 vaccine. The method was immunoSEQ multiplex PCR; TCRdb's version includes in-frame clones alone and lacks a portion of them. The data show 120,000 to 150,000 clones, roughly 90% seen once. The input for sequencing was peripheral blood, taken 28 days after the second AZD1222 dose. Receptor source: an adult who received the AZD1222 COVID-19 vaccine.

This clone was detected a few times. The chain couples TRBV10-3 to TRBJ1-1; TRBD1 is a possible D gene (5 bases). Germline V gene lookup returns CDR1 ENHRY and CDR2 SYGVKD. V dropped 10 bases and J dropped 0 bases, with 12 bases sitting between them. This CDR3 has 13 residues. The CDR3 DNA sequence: TGTGCCAGCCAGGGTATCCTGAACACTGAAGCTTTCTTT. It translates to CASQGILNTEAFF.

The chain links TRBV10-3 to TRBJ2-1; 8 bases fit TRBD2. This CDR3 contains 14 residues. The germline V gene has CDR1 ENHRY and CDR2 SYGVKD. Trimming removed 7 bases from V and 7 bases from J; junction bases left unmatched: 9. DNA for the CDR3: TGTGCCATCACGACTAGCGCCCTTTCGAATGAGCAGTTCTTC. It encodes CAITTSALSNEQFF.

The CDR3 DNA reads as TGTGCTAGTGGTCTAGCCGGGACAGGGAGTCACTATGGCTACACCTTC. Its translation is CASGLAGTGSHYGYTF. The rearrangement links TRBV12-5 to TRBJ1-2; TRBD1 agrees at 9 bases. The CDR3 spans 16 residues. The germline CDR1 and CDR2 sequences are LGHNT and FRNRAP. V lost 5 bases and J lost 3; bases outside the gene matches: 10.

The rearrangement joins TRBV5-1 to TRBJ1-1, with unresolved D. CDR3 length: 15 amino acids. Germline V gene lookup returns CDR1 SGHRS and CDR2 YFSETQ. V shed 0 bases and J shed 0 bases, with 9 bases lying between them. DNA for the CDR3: TGCGCCAGCAGCTTGGGGGAGCGAATGAACACTGAAGCTTTCTTT. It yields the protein CASSLGERMNTEAFF.

The CDR3 DNA reads TGTGCCAGCAGCCCCGGGGCAGAAGCCAATTCACCCCTCCACTTT. Its translation: CASSPGAEANSPLHF. The V and J genes are TRBV28 and TRBJ1-6, with D possibly being TRBD1 (5 bases). Germline loops: CDR1 MDHEN, CDR2 SYDVKM. The ends were cut back, 6 bases at V and 7 bases at J, with 16 bases in the middle. This CDR3 contains 15 residues.

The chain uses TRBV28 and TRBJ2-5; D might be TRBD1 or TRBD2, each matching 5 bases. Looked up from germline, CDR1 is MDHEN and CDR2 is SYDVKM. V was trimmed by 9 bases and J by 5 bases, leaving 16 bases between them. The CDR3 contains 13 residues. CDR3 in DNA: TGTGCCAGTACGGGACCAAGAGGGGAGACCCAGTACTTC. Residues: CASTGPRGETQYF. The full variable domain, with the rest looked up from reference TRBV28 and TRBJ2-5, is DVKVTQSSRYLVKRTGEKVFLECVQDMDHENMFWYRQDPGLGLRLIYFSYDVKMKEKGDIPEGYSVSREKKERFSLILESASTNQTSMYLCASTGPRGETQYFGPGTRLLVL.

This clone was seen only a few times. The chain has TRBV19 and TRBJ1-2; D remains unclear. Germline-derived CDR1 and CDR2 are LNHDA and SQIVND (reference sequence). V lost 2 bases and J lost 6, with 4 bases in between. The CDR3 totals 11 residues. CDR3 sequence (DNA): TGTGCCAGTAGTATAATGAATGGCTACACCTTC. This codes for CASSIMNGYTF.

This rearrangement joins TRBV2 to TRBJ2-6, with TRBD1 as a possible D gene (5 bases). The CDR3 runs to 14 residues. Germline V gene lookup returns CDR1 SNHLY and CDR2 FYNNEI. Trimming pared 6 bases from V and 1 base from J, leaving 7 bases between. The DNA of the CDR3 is TGTGCCAGCAGCCCAGGGTCTGGGGCCAACGTCCTGACTTTC. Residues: CASSPGSGANVLTF.

The CDR3 spells CASSSHLTGTGDSPLHF. CDR3 DNA: TGCGCCAGCAGCAGCCACCTTACCGGGACAGGGGATTCACCCCTCCACTTT. The genes are TRBV5-1 and TRBJ1-6; 10 positions match TRBD1. With V trimmed by 4 bases and J by 8 bases, 12 bases remained unmatched. Germline-derived CDR1 and CDR2 are SGHRS and YFSETQ. This CDR3 is built from 17 residues. Using reference TRBV5-1 and TRBJ1-6 for the parts outside the CDR3, the full variable domain is KAGVTQTPRYLIKTRGQQVTLSCSPISGHRSVSWYQQTPGQGLQFLFEYFSETQRNKGNFPGRFSGRQFSNSRSEMNVSTLELGDSALYLCASSSHLTGTGDSPLHFGNGTRLTVT.

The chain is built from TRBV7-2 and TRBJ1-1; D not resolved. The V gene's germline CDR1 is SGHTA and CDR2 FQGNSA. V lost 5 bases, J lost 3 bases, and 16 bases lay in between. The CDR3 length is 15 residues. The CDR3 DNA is TGTGCCAGCAGCAAGGGCCGGGTTAGGGACACTGAAGCTTTCTTT. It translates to CASSKGRVRDTEAFF.

The CDR3 loop is CASSFGGDTEAFF. CDR3 sequence (DNA): TGTGCCAGCAGCTTCGGAGGGGACACTGAAGCTTTCTTT. The genes are TRBV5-4 and TRBJ1-1, with D possibly being TRBD1 (5 bases). The CDR3 is 13 residues long. Germline-derived CDR1 and CDR2 are SGHNT and YYREEE (reference sequence). Trimming took off 2 bases at V and 3 bases at J, with 8 bases between the two ends.

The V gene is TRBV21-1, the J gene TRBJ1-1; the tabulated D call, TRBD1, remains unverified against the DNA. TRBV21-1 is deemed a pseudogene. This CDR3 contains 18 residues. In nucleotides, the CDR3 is TGTGCCAGCAGCTCCTTGGTGGGGGCCCACATCATGAACACTGAAGCTTTCTTT. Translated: CASSSLVGAHIMNTEAFF.

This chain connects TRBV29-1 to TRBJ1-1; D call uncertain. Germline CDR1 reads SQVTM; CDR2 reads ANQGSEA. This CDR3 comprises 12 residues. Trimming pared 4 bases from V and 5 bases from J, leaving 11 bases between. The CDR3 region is CSVAWVKTEAFF. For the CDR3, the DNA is TGCAGCGTTGCCTGGGTAAAAACTGAAGCTTTCTTT.